This section outlines one T cell receptor beta chain sequence together with its context. The data stem from a study of PD-1 blockade in classical Hodgkin lymphoma. Germline-derived CDR1 and CDR2 are SGHDN and FVKESK. The CDR3 sequence is 16 residues long. Between the trimmed V and J ends, which lost 4 bases and 7 bases, there was a span of 20 bases. Clones were sequenced by immunoSEQ multiplex PCR, and TCRdb holds only the in-frame ones, with some missing. The sample shows approximately 58,000 clones, approximately 90% of them seen only once. Each patient experienced a relapse that followed autologous stem cell transplantation, and brentuximab vedotin exposure varied.

This TCR was recovered from a human donor with classical Hodgkin lymphoma. The chain has TRBV14 and TRBJ2-1; D might be TRBD2 (5 bases). The input for sequencing was peripheral blood mononuclear cells (PBMCs), taken before the second cycle of nivolumab. The CDR3 DNA reads TGTGCCAGCAGCCCTCTCGGGGTATATGGTCGGAATGAGCAGTTCTTC. This encodes CASSPLGVYGRNEQFF.